The clone carrying this T cell receptor (beta chain) was picked up a small number of times. Its target is not known. Using quantitative 5'-RACE with molecular barcodes, the authors made TCR beta libraries. Using its own MiXCR run on the 5' RACE reads, TCRdb lists one record per CDR3 protein. The table has some 330,000 distinct CDR3 sequences, 6.5% to 10% seen once. This specimen belongs to a study of CD8 T cells in ankylosing spondylitis. Study outcomes and limitations: Peripheral blood held disease-linked clones only at relatively low frequency, and these were CD8+. As reported, disease-linked clones showed significant enrichment in matched ankylosing spondylitis synovial fluid. Under 10 highly homologous variants formed a TCR beta motif that appeared characteristic of ankylosing spondylitis blood. Prior literature has documented some motif variants in synovial fluid and blood from reactive arthritis.

V trimming: 4 bases; J trimming: 5 bases; junction bases outside the gene matches: 9. This CDR3 has 15 amino acids. CDR1 is LNHDA, CDR2 SQIVND, per germline (reference sequence). This TCR was recovered from a male donor with ankylosing spondylitis. The material sequenced was blood, either unsorted or a sorted T cell fraction (not recorded which). The genes are TRBV19 and TRBJ2-5; the match to TRBD2 covers 8 bases. CDR3 coding DNA: TGTGCCAGTAGTAACCCGTCGGGAGGGAGGGAGACCCAGTACTTC. This gives the protein CASSNPSGGRETQYF.